This TCR beta chain is drawn from a study of vaccination and CD4 T cells after COVID-19. About the research overall: The stimulating agents, overlapping spike peptides, came from SARS-CoV-2, HCoV-NL63, HCoV-OC43 and HCoV-229E.

Regarding treatment: roughly 10-day PBMC culture with coronavirus spike peptide pools or control peptides (ViraFEST assay). A half-volume replacement of the medium with fresh IL-2 medium was performed on days 3 and 7. This clonotype was counted a few times. Its antigen is unidentified. Scientists ran DNA taken from cultured CD4+ T cells through the Oncomine TCR Beta short-read assay for sequencing. TCRdb re-derived calls from the PCR reads in MiXCR, one entry per CDR3 protein. Among 20,000 to 25,000 distinct CDR3 sequences listed, roughly half were seen once. The CDR3 is 14 amino acids. Germline values: CDR1 MNHNS, CDR2 SASEGT. The J segment lost 6 bases and the V segment lost 8 bases, leaving 8 bases of the junction unmatched. Study outcomes and limitations: The authors studied relatively few convalescent patients and analyzed no early post-infection timepoints.

Source material: CD4+ T cells from blood, cultured in vitro. The TCR sequence derives from a human donor who had recovered from COVID-19. The chain carries TRBV6-1 and TRBJ1-5; 9 bases agree with TRBD1. In nucleotides, the CDR3 is TGTGCCAGCTGGGAGGGACAGGGTAGTCAGCCCCAGCATTTT. Translated, it gives CASWEGQGSQPQHF.